The 29 T cell receptor beta chains given below trace back to one sample, sequenced in a study of T-cell reconstitution after alpha-beta-depleted transplantation in children. The TCRbeta library incorporated unique molecular identifiers. TCRdb redid the calling of the PCR reads with MiXCR, one entry per CDR3 protein. The data hold 440,000 or so distinct CDR3 sequences, with approximately 11% observed a single time. Material: PBMCs from the stem cell graft donor, obtained from the stem cell graft. These receptors all stem from a human donor who donated a stem cell graft to a child with acute myeloid leukemia.

This clonotype was seen only a few times. The chain employs TRBV20-1 and TRBJ1-1; 10 bases align to TRBD1. Germline lookup yields CDR1 DFQATT and CDR2 SNEGSKA (reference sequence). CDR3 length equals 13 residues. V was clipped by 4 bases and J by 6 bases; unmatched bases: 5. The CDR3 bases are TGCAGTGCTATGACAGGGGGCAGACCTGAAGCTTTCTTT. It codes for CSAMTGGRPEAFF.

This clonotype appeared many times. V gene TRBV7-9 combines with J gene TRBJ1-4; D gene unclear. The germline V gene has CDR1 SEHNR and CDR2 FQNEAQ (reference sequence). The CDR3 sequence is 15 residues long. V was cut by 1 base and J by 8 bases, with 14 bases left in between. The CDR3 loop reads CASSLGSPGVEKLFF. CDR3 DNA: TGTGCCAGCAGCTTAGGGTCTCCGGGTGTGGAAAAACTGTTTTTT.

The chain combines TRBV5-1 with TRBJ1-1; TRBD1 is a possible D gene (5 bases). The germline gives CDR1 SGHRS, CDR2 YFSETQ. The germline V and J ends were trimmed by 0 bases and 0 bases, with 9 bases remaining between them. The CDR3 is 15 residues long. Here the CDR3 reads CASSLGGGVNTEAFF. As DNA, the CDR3 is TGCGCCAGCAGCTTGGGCGGGGGGGTGAACACTGAAGCTTTCTTT.

This clonotype was counted many times. The chain couples TRBV4-3 to TRBJ2-7; 7 bases map to TRBD2. This CDR3 has 15 residues. V lost 4 bases to trimming and J lost 0 bases; unmatched junction nucleotides: 6. Germline V gives CDR1 LGHNA, CDR2 YSLEER. The CDR3 DNA reads TGCGCCAGCAGCCGACAGACTAGCAGCTCCTACGAGCAGTACTTC. Amino acids: CASSRQTSSSYEQYF.

This clonotype has only a few counts. The chain combines TRBV20-1 with TRBJ2-1; D possibly corresponds to TRBD2 (6 bases). CDR3 length: 15 residues. Germline loops: CDR1 DFQATT, CDR2 SNEGSKA (reference sequence). The V and J ends lost 2 bases and 2 bases respectively, with 13 bases between them. The CDR3 spells CSARTTVAAYNEQFF. The CDR3 DNA reads TGCAGTGCTAGAACGACAGTAGCGGCCTACAATGAGCAGTTCTTC.

This clonotype was counted only a few times. The chain is built from TRBV7-2 and TRBJ2-1, with D possibly being TRBD1 (6 bases). V lost 5 bases and J lost 9, with 14 bases in between. From germline, CDR1 is SGHTA and CDR2 FQGNSA. The CDR3 is 13 residues long. The chain's CDR3 is CASSPQGPGEQFF. The DNA of the CDR3 is TGTGCCAGCAGCCCACAGGGCCCAGGTGAGCAGTTCTTC.

A few counts support this clonotype. The chain recombines TRBV18 with TRBJ2-3, with D hard to call. Germline-derived CDR1 and CDR2 are KGHSH and LQKENI. Between the trimmed V and J ends, which lost 0 bases and 7 bases, there was a span of 8 bases. The CDR3 has 13 amino acids. CDR3 coding DNA: TGTGCCAGCTCACCACCGTCTACCCATACGCAGTATTTT. Its protein is CASSPPSTHTQYF.

In this sample, this clonotype turned up many times. The V and J genes are TRBV12-5 and TRBJ2-1, with 13 bases fitting TRBD2. Germline lookup yields CDR1 LGHNT and CDR2 FRNRAP. The CDR3 covers 17 residues. After removal of 4 bases from V and 9 bases from J, the junction contained 12 bases not matched to a gene. The CDR3: CASGSRLAGGFFSEQFF. The CDR3 DNA is TGTGCTAGTGGTTCCAGACTAGCGGGAGGATTCTTTAGTGAGCAGTTCTTC. Looking up the rest from reference TRBV12-5 and TRBJ2-1 gives the full variable domain: DARVTQTPRHKVTEMGQEVTMRCQPILGHNTVFWYRQTMMQGLELLAYFRNRAPLDDSGMPKDRFSAEMPDATLATLKIQPSEPRDSAVYFCASGSRLAGGFFSEQFFGPGTRLTVL.

This clonotype turned up a few times. The CDR3 bases are TGTGCCATCAGTGAGTCGGAGAACACTGAAGCTTTCTTT. This sequence encodes CAISESENTEAFF. The chain couples TRBV10-3 to TRBJ1-1; D gene uncertain. Germline lookup yields CDR1 ENHRY and CDR2 SYGVKD. The CDR3 has 13 residues. The V end lost 0 bases, the J end lost 1 base, and 3 bases lay between the germline ends.

This clonotype was seen a handful of times. The chain uses TRBV7-8 and TRBJ2-7, with D perhaps being TRBD1 or TRBD2 (5 bases each). CDR1 SGHVS and CDR2 FQNEAQ come from the germline V gene. This CDR3 has 14 residues. Trimming cost V 6 bases and J 2 bases, with 14 bases left between them. Written as DNA, the CDR3 is TGTGCCAGCAGTTCCCTTTGGGGACCCTACGAGCAGTACTTC. Translated: CASSSLWGPYEQYF. Full variable domain (rest looked up from reference TRBV7-8 and TRBJ2-7): GAGVSQSPRYKVAKRGQDVALRCDPISGHVSLFWYQQALGQGPEFLTYFQNEAQLDKSGLPSDRFFAERPEGSVSTLKIQRTQQEDSAVYLCASSSLWGPYEQYFGPGTRLTVT.

This chain links TRBV7-2 with TRBJ2-3, with 11 bases lining up with TRBD1. Germline V CDR1 and CDR2: SGHTA, FQGNSA. CDR3 length equals 15 residues. V shed 5 bases and J 6 bases; nucleotides not matched to a gene: 7. This chain's CDR3 is CASSRRTGGADTQYF. The DNA for the CDR3 is TGTGCCAGCAGCAGGAGGACAGGGGGCGCGGATACGCAGTATTTT. Supplemented by reference TRBV7-2 and TRBJ2-3, the full variable domain reads GAGVSQSPSNKVTEKGKDVELRCDPISGHTALYWYRQSLGQGLEFLIYFQGNSAPDKSGLPSDRFSAERTGGSVSTLTIQRTQQEDSAVYLCASSRRTGGADTQYFGPGTRLTVL.

This clonotype was found a few times. The chain recombines TRBV20-1 with TRBJ2-7; D unclear. With 2 bases removed from V and 4 bases from J, the gap between germline ends came to 15 bases. CDR1 and CDR2 (germline): DFQATT, SNEGSKA (reference sequence). This CDR3 comprises 14 residues. As DNA, the CDR3 is TGCAGTGCTAGATCGGCAATGGTAGGGTACGAGCAGTACTTC. Translated: CSARSAMVGYEQYF.

The CDR3 loop is CSVVLLAGGYNEQFF. The CDR3 region has the DNA TGCAGCGTGGTCCTCCTAGCGGGGGGCTACAATGAGCAGTTCTTC. The genes are TRBV29-1 and TRBJ2-1; 11 bases agree with TRBD2. CDR1 and CDR2 (germline): SQVTM, ANQGSEA. The ends lost 6 bases at V and 3 bases at J; junction bases unmatched: 7. The CDR3 is 15 amino acids.

The CDR3 nucleotides read TGCGCCAGCAGCCAAGTGAAATTGGTAGCCGGCGAGCAGTACTTC. It yields the protein CASSQVKLVAGEQYF. J is TRBJ2-7 and V is TRBV4-1, with D hard to call. Trimming pared 1 base from V and 6 bases from J, leaving 16 bases between. The V gene's germline CDR1 is MGHRA and CDR2 YSYEKL. This CDR3 comprises 15 residues.

This clonotype was counted once. The CDR3 DNA sequence: TGTGCCAGCTCACCATTGACAGGGGAAGCTTTCTTT. Encoded protein: CASSPLTGEAFF. The chain couples TRBV18 to TRBJ1-1, with 7 bases fitting TRBD1. Germline V gene data show CDR1 as KGHSH and CDR2 as LQKENI. The CDR3 sequence is 12 residues long. Losses at the gene ends were 2 bases for V and 8 bases for J; bases not matched to a gene: 2.

In this sample, this clonotype turned up many times. The chain links TRBV29-1 to TRBJ2-1; maybe TRBD2 (5 bases). Germline-derived CDR1 and CDR2 are SQVTM and ANQGSEA. V lost 1 base, J lost 9 bases, and 16 bases lay in between. The CDR3 sequence is 14 residues long. CDR3 bases: TGCAGCGTTGAAGGACCGATCCGAGGGAGTGAGCAGTTCTTC. It is translated as CSVEGPIRGSEQFF.

This chain connects TRBV24-1 to TRBJ2-5; D gene uncertain. The V and J ends lost 4 bases and 5 bases respectively, with 10 bases between them. The germline V gene has CDR1 KGHDR and CDR2 SFDVKD. The CDR3 extends over 13 amino acids. CDR3 DNA: TGTGCCACCAGTGAGGCCAACAGTGAGACCCAGTACTTC. Its protein is CATSEANSETQYF.

V usage is TRBV27 and J usage is TRBJ2-7; TRBD2 matches 8 bases. This CDR3 spans 15 amino acids. Germline V gives CDR1 MNHEY, CDR2 SMNVEV (reference sequence). J gave up 0 bases and V 3 bases, and 4 bases lay outside the gene matches. The CDR3 nucleotides read TGTGCCAGCAGTTTCAGCGGGGGAAGCTCCTACGAGCAGTACGTC. Its protein is CASSFSGGSSYEQYV.

This clonotype showed up just a few times. The rearrangement uses TRBV28 and TRBJ2-7, with D possibly TRBD1 on 6 matching bases. Trimming took off 5 bases at V and 1 base at J, with 18 bases between the two ends. There are 16 residues in the CDR3. Germline loops: CDR1 MDHEN, CDR2 SYDVKM. DNA for the CDR3: TGTGCCAGCAGTGCGGAAACAGGGTTTAGGTCCTACGAGCAGTACTTC. Translating it yields CASSAETGFRSYEQYF.

This chain joins TRBV5-1 and TRBJ2-7; possible D gene TRBD1, 5 bases. The CDR3 totals 15 residues. CDR1 and CDR2 (germline): SGHRS, YFSETQ. The germline V and J ends were trimmed by 4 bases and 0 bases, with 14 bases remaining between them. CDR3 in DNA: TGCGCCAGCAGCAAAGGACAAGGGAACTCCTACGAGCAGTACTTC. Amino acids: CASSKGQGNSYEQYF.

This rearrangement joins TRBV6-2 or TRBV6-3 to TRBJ2-4; 9 bases are shared with TRBD2. The CDR3 runs 18 residues. Looked up from germline, CDR1 is MNHEY and CDR2 is SVGEGT. V dropped 2 bases and J dropped 0; count of bases not matched to a gene: 8. The CDR3 loop is CASSYVLAGSLAKNIQYF. The CDR3 region has the DNA TGTGCCAGCAGTTACGTCCTAGCGGGATCTCTAGCCAAAAACATTCAGTACTTC.

The chain combines TRBV7-3 with TRBJ2-1, with 9 bases aligning to TRBD2. Germline CDR1 and CDR2: SGHTA and FQGTGA. There are 16 residues in the CDR3. The junction had 8 bases not matched to a gene; V was cut back by 2 bases and J by 6 bases. The CDR3 loop reads CASSLGTPTSGNEQFF. CDR3 nucleotides: TGTGCCAGCAGCTTAGGTACACCGACTAGCGGCAATGAGCAGTTCTTC.

V is TRBV27 and J is TRBJ2-1; weak D call: TRBD2 (5 bases). This CDR3 has 15 amino acids. The ends were cut back, 1 base at V and 7 bases at J, with 14 bases in the middle. Germline values: CDR1 MNHEY, CDR2 SMNVEV (reference sequence). CDR3 protein: CASSLLEGTPNEQFF. For the CDR3, the DNA is TGTGCCAGCAGTTTATTAGAGGGAACCCCAAATGAGCAGTTCTTC.

In its sample, this clonotype was seen a few times. The V gene is TRBV7-8, the J gene TRBJ2-1; 9 nucleotides align to TRBD2. Germline V gene lookup returns CDR1 SGHVS and CDR2 FQNEAQ. With V trimmed by 2 bases and J by 6 bases, 11 bases remained unmatched. The CDR3 runs to 17 residues. CDR3 bases: TGTGCCAGCAGCTTACGTTTGGCCGGCGGGGGGGCCAATGAGCAGTTCTTC. Translated, it gives CASSLRLAGGGANEQFF.

The sample holds many counts of this clonotype. The chain combines TRBV6-1 with TRBJ2-2; weak D call: TRBD1 (6 bases). Trimming took off 6 bases at V and 1 base at J, with 12 bases between the two ends. The CDR3 runs to 15 residues. Germline CDR1 reads MNHNS; CDR2 reads SASEGT. The CDR3 DNA is TGTGCCAGCAGACACCTGGGACAGAACACCGGGGAGCTGTTTTTT. This sequence encodes CASRHLGQNTGELFF.

Ten or more counts support this clonotype. V usage is TRBV10-3 and J usage is TRBJ1-6; D gene ambiguous. Trimming left V 4 bases short and J 4 bases short, with 8 bases between. CDR1 is ENHRY, CDR2 SYGVKD, per germline. This CDR3 contains 14 residues. The CDR3 nucleotides read TGTGCCATCAGTGCGCAACAGTATAATTCACCCCTCCACTTT. This gives the protein CAISAQQYNSPLHF.

This clonotype showed up just a few times. This chain links TRBV2 with TRBJ1-1; the D gene is possibly TRBD1 (6 bases). Germline-derived CDR1 and CDR2 are SNHLY and FYNNEI. Trimming shortened V by 9 bases and J by 0 bases, and 17 bases separated the two germline ends. The CDR3 is 15 residues long. CDR3 amino acids: CASNHPGHMNTEAFF. Written as DNA, the CDR3 is TGTGCCAGTAATCATCCGGGACATATGAACACTGAAGCTTTCTTT.

This chain uses TRBV15 with TRBJ2-1; D may be TRBD1 (6 bases). Germline CDR1 and CDR2: LNHNV and YYDKDF (reference sequence). Trimming took off 9 bases at V and 0 bases at J, with 12 bases between the two ends. This CDR3 contains 14 residues. CDR3 region: CATRTAYSYNEQFF. The DNA of the CDR3 is TGTGCCACGAGGACAGCCTACTCCTACAATGAGCAGTTCTTC.

This clonotype came up many times. The chain joins TRBV20-1 to TRBJ2-7, with TRBD2 matching 13 bases. The CDR3 consists of 15 residues. Germline V lookup: CDR1 DFQATT, CDR2 SNEGSKA (reference sequence). Losses at the gene ends were 5 bases for V and 2 bases for J; bases not matched to a gene: 6. CDR3 sequence reads: CSAQGTSGNPYEQYF. In DNA, the CDR3 is TGCAGTGCTCAAGGGACTAGCGGGAACCCCTACGAGCAGTACTTC.